The present T cell receptor (beta chain) was sequenced within a study of response to subunit inactivated influenza vaccine. Points from the study as a whole: The authors suggested that few new T cells are recruited per seasonal influenza vaccination.

As to this clonotype: The antigen remains unidentified.

The germline V and J ends were trimmed by 0 bases and 1 base, with 17 bases remaining between them. The CDR3 spans 17 residues. Per germline, CDR1 DFQATT and CDR2 SNEGSKA (reference sequence). TCRdb called the RT-PCR reads again in MiXCR, with one record for every CDR3 protein. This table has a few hundred thousand distinct CDR3 sequences, around a fifth appearing once. The origin of this receptor is a man between 50 and 69 years old who received an inactivated influenza vaccine. The V call is TRBV20-1, the J call TRBJ2-3; the D gene is possibly TRBD2 (6 bases). The sample in question was PBMCs from blood, obtained 21 months after vaccination. In DNA form, the CDR3 reads TGCAGTGCTAGAGATTGGGACTCCTTTGCGGGCACAGATACGCAGTATTTT. The encoded protein is CSARDWDSFAGTDTQYF.